The 8 T cell receptor beta chains listed next were all sequenced from one sample in a study of molecular identifiers for immune sequencing clone quantification. TCRdb fed the PCR reads into MiXCR, producing one record per CDR3 protein. The repertoire consists of about 640,000 distinct CDR3 sequences, with about 20% occurring once and the leading ten covering about 0.9%. The sample comprised naive CD8+ T cells from blood, with Jurkat cell RNA spiked in. Indicated subset: FACS-sorted CD8+CD4-CCR7+CD45RA+ naive T cells. The receptor set was obtained from a human donor in good health. Some libraries in this study had Jurkat cell RNA spiked in.

This clonotype was counted many times. The chain recombines TRBV4-1 with TRBJ2-7; a possible D gene is TRBD2 (5 bases). The germline V gene has CDR1 MGHRA and CDR2 YSYEKL. The CDR3 totals 14 residues. V was trimmed by 4 bases and J by 0 bases, leaving 10 bases between them. Here the CDR3 reads CASSPTTTSYEQYF. The CDR3 DNA sequence: TGCGCCAGCAGCCCGACTACTACCTCCTACGAGCAGTACTTC.

This rearrangement joins TRBV4-1 to TRBJ2-7, with 7 bases identical to TRBD2. CDR1 MGHRA and CDR2 YSYEKL come from the germline V gene. The ends lost 0 bases at V and 2 bases at J; junction bases unmatched: 7. The length of the CDR3 is 16 residues. CDR3 loop: CASSQDRAGITYEQYF. The CDR3 DNA is TGCGCCAGCAGCCAAGATAGAGCGGGAATTACCTACGAGCAGTACTTC.

The chain combines TRBV2 with TRBJ2-3; 11 bases fit TRBD2. V dropped 3 bases and J dropped 7; count of bases not matched to a gene: 12. CDR1 is SNHLY and CDR2 is FYNNEI in the germline V gene. The CDR3 has 17 amino acids. The CDR3 nucleotides are TGTGCCAGCAGTGACCACTTAGCGGGGGGGCCAAGGAATACGCAGTATTTT. Translation: CASSDHLAGGPRNTQYF.

Notes on this clonotype: A clone one base away is much larger, so this may be a read error. The chain couples TRBV6-5 to TRBJ2-6; D remains ambiguous. The CDR3 is made up of 15 amino acids. CDR1 and CDR2 from the germline V gene are MNHEY and SVGAGI. CDR3: CASSYGLGGVNVLTF. For the CDR3, the DNA is TGTGCCAGCAGTTACGGTTTGGGTGGGGTCAACGTCCTGACTTTC.

This clonotype was recorded many times. The rearrangement uses TRBV4-1 and TRBJ1-5; possible D gene TRBD1, 5 bases. The CDR3 loop spans 15 amino acids. Germline CDR1 is MGHRA and CDR2 is YSYEKL. Trimming took off 5 bases at V and 0 bases at J, with 11 bases between the two ends. DNA for the CDR3: TGCGCCAGCAGCGACCAGACAGATAGCAATCAGCCCCAGCATTTT. Amino acids: CASSDQTDSNQPQHF.

This clonotype was counted between two and nine times. In DNA form, the CDR3 reads TGTGCCAGCAGCTTAACGGGACTAGCGGGCGACTACGAGCAGTACTTC. This sequence encodes CASSLTGLAGDYEQYF. The rearrangement joins TRBV7-2 to TRBJ2-7; TRBD2 matches at 12 bases. Germline-derived CDR1 and CDR2 are SGHTA and FQGNSA. The CDR3 extends over 16 amino acids. The ends lost 2 bases at V and 3 bases at J; junction bases unmatched: 5.

Remarks on this clonotype: The junction does not match germline at one end; this may be a read error. The chain has TRBV11-2 and TRBJ1-6; 9 bases map to TRBD1. Germline assignment: CDR1 SGHAT and CDR2 FQNNGV. This CDR3 spans 15 amino acids. The CDR3 region has the DNA TGTGCCTGCAGCTCCCCCGGGACAGGGACTTCACCCCTCCACTTT. The encoded protein is CACSSPGTGTSPLHF. Looking up the rest from reference TRBV11-2 and TRBJ1-6 gives the full variable domain: EAGVAQSPRYKIIEKRQSVAFWCNPISGHATLYWYQQILGQGPKLLIQFQNNGVVDDSQLPKDRFSAERLKGVDSTLKIQPAKLEDSAVYLCACSSPGTGTSPLHFGNGTRLTVT.

Concerning this clonotype itself: This sequence may be a read error, since a much larger clone differs from it by one base. The V gene is TRBV9, the J gene TRBJ2-3; D is perhaps TRBD1 (6 bases). The germline V and J ends were trimmed by 4 bases and 0 bases, with 12 bases remaining between them. The CDR3 runs 15 residues. The germline V gene has CDR1 SGDLS and CDR2 YYNGEE. The DNA of the CDR3 is TGTGCCAGCAGCAGCATCGGACAGAGCACAGATACGCAGTATTTT. Translated, it gives CASSSIGQSTDTQYF. Full variable domain (missing parts from reference TRBV9 and TRBJ2-3): DSGVTQTPKHLITATGQRVTLRCSPRSGDLSVYWYQQSLDQGLQFLIQYYNGEERAKGNILERFSAQQFPDLHSELNLSSLELGDSALYFCASSSIGQSTDTQYFGPGTRLTVL.